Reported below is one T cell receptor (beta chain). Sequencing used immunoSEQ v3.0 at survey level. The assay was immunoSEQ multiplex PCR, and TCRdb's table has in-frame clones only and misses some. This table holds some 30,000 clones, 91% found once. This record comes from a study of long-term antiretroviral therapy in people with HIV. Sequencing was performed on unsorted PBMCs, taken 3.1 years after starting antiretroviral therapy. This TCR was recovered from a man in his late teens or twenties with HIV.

CDR3 nucleotide sequence: TGTGCCAGCAGCTTAGCCTTGGCAGGGGGAGGGTATGGCTACACCTTC. Translated: CASSLALAGGGYGYTF. J is TRBJ1-2 and V is TRBV11-2; 7 nucleotides agree with TRBD1. V lost 1 base and J lost 5; bases outside the gene matches: 10. The CDR3 loop spans 16 amino acids. CDR1 SGHAT and CDR2 FQNNGV come from the germline V gene.